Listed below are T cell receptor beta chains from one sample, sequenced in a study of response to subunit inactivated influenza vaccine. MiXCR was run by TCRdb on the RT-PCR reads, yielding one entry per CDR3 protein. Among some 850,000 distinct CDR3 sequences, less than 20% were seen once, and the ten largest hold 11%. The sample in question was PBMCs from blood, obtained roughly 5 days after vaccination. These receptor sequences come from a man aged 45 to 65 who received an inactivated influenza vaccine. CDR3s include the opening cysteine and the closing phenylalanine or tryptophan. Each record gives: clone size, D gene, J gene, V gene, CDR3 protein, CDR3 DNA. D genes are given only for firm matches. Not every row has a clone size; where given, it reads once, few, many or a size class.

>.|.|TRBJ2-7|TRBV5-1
CASGRGISYEQYF
TGCGCCAGCGGTAGGGGTATTTCCTACGAGCAGTACTTC
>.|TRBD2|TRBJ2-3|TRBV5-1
CASSLEAGVFDTQYF
TGCGCCAGCAGCTTGGAAGCGGGAGTATTCGATACGCAGTATTTT
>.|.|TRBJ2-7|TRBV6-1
CASSQPGQHFYEQYF
TGTGCCAGCAGCCAACCGGGACAACATTTCTACGAGCAGTACTTC
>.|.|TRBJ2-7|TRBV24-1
CATSDSPGVGVSEQYF
TGTGCCACCAGTGATTCCCCAGGAGTGGGCGTCTCCGAGCAGTACTTC
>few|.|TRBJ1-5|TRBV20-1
CSARGPTDRRNQPQHF
TGCAGTGCTAGAGGCCCAACCGATCGACGCAATCAGCCCCAGCATTTT
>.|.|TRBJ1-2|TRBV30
CAWSVLIRYGYTF
TGTGCCTGGAGTGTACTAATACGCTATGGCTACACCTTC
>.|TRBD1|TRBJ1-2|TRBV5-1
CASNPDRANYGYTF
TGCGCCAGCAACCCGGACAGGGCGAACTATGGCTACACCTTC
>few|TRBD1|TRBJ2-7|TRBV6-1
CASNRRGDRASEQYF
TGTGCCAGCAACCGAAGGGGGGACAGGGCCAGCGAGCAGTACTTC
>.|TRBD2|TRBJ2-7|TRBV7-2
CASSTTSGFTYEQYF
TGTGCCAGCAGCACAACTAGCGGGTTCACCTACGAGCAGTACTTC
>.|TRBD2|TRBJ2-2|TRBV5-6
CASSRRAGELNTGELFF
TGTGCCAGCAGCCGGCGGGCGGGGGAGCTAAACACCGGGGAGCTGTTTTTT
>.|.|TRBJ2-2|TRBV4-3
CASSQGQGGELFF
TGCGCCAGCAGCCAAGGACAAGGCGGGGAGCTGTTTTTT
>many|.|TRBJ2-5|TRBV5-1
CASSLVGPQETQYF
TGCGCCAGCAGCTTGGTTGGGCCCCAAGAGACCCAGTACTTC
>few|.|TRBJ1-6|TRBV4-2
CASSQEKTNNNSPLHF
TGTGCCAGCAGCCAAGAGAAGACAAACAATAATTCACCCCTCCACTTT
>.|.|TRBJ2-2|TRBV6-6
CASRGEGGELFF
TGTGCCAGCAGGGGCGAGGGCGGGGAGCTGTTTTTT